One and the same sample provided the 11 T cell receptor beta chains below, sequenced in a study of T cells expressing NK-cell markers. From the 5' RACE reads, TCRdb lists one entry per CDR3 protein and no DNA. Across 300,000 to 450,000 distinct CDR3 sequences, the top ten clones capture 5% to 5.5% of the sample. Sequenced: blood T cells: a sorted CD56 or NKG2C T cell subset, CD4+ or CD8+ T cells, or bulk PBMC T cells (not recorded which). All receptors come from a man aged 18 to 69 in good health.

V is TRBV12-3 or TRBV12-4 and J is TRBJ2-2; TCRdb reports TRBD2, a call that lacks DNA to check it against. The length of the CDR3 is 15 residues. CDR3 region: CASSTPDRYTGELFF.

The rearrangement uses TRBV6-1 and TRBJ2-3; TCRdb indicates TRBD2, and absent DNA this call remains unverified. CDR1 and CDR2 (germline): MNHNS, SASEGT. The CDR3 covers 18 residues. CDR3 residues: CASRALGLAGDSTDTQYF.

CDR3 sequence: CASSLSRNSNYGYTF. The J gene is TRBJ1-2, the V gene TRBV5-1. CDR1 is SGHRS and CDR2 is YFSETQ in the germline V gene. There are 15 residues in the CDR3.

This chain links TRBV27 with TRBJ2-1; absent DNA, TCRdb's TRBD1 call cannot be checked. Germline CDR1 reads MNHEY; CDR2 reads SMNVEV (reference sequence). This CDR3 comprises 18 residues. CDR3 residues: CASSSASQGPGRLNEQFF.

The chain employs TRBV10-3 and TRBJ2-5; TCRdb gives TRBD1 as the D gene, but with no DNA this cannot be confirmed. The CDR3 runs 14 residues. Germline values: CDR1 ENHRY, CDR2 SYGVKD. CDR3 protein: CAISPTGGRETQYF.

J is TRBJ1-2 and V is TRBV25-1; the D gene TCRdb calls, TRBD1, cannot be checked with no DNA. Germline V lookup: CDR1 MGHDK, CDR2 SYGVNS. The CDR3 covers 13 residues. Here the CDR3 reads CASRDDRAGGYTF.

The chain carries TRBV6-5 and TRBJ2-7; the TRBD1 assignment by TCRdb is unverifiable without DNA. The CDR3 extends over 15 amino acids. CDR1 is MNHEY, CDR2 SVGAGI, per germline. CDR3: CASSYPRTGSYEQYF.

The J gene is TRBJ2-7, the V gene TRBV3-1. The germline V gene encodes CDR1 LGHDT and CDR2 YNNKEL (reference sequence). The CDR3 extends over 13 amino acids. Here the CDR3 reads CASSLTQAYEQYF.

The chain is built from TRBV20-1 and TRBJ2-3. CDR3 length equals 12 residues. CDR1 and CDR2 from the germline V gene are DFQATT and SNEGSKA (reference sequence). The CDR3 sequence: CSARDLQETQYF.

The rearrangement joins TRBV3-1 to TRBJ2-1; TCRdb calls TRBD1, which cannot be checked without DNA. Germline loops: CDR1 LGHDT, CDR2 YNNKEL (reference sequence). CDR3 length: 16 amino acids. The CDR3 sequence: CASTQQGAGVYNEQFF.

The chain has TRBV19 and TRBJ2-2; TCRdb indicates TRBD1, and absent DNA this call remains unverified. Germline lookup yields CDR1 LNHDA and CDR2 SQIVND (reference sequence). The CDR3 loop spans 15 amino acids. CDR3: CASSNGGSNTGELFF.